This T cell receptor beta chain was sequenced for a study of T cell responses to AZD1222 COVID-19 vaccine. Notes on the study in general: Per reports, nearly half of all spike-specific TCRs target regions that are unmutated in variants.

Germline assignment: CDR1 KGHSH and CDR2 LQKENI. The CDR3 has 14 residues. The V gene lost 6 bases and the J gene lost 0 bases, with 11 bases spanning the gap. The method was immunoSEQ multiplex PCR; TCRdb's version includes in-frame clones alone and lacks a portion of them. The sample has tens of thousands of clones; 70% to 90% are singletons. With regard to this clone: The target antigen is unknown. The sample holds other DNA sequences that translate to the same CDR3.

The source material was peripheral blood, sampled 28 days after the second AZD1222 dose. The receptor comes from an adult who received the AZD1222 COVID-19 vaccine. The V call is TRBV18, the J call TRBJ1-1, with no clear D. The DNA of the CDR3 is TGTGCCAGCTCTCCCGGGCCCTTGAACACTGAAGCTTTCTTT. The encoded protein is CASSPGPLNTEAFF.